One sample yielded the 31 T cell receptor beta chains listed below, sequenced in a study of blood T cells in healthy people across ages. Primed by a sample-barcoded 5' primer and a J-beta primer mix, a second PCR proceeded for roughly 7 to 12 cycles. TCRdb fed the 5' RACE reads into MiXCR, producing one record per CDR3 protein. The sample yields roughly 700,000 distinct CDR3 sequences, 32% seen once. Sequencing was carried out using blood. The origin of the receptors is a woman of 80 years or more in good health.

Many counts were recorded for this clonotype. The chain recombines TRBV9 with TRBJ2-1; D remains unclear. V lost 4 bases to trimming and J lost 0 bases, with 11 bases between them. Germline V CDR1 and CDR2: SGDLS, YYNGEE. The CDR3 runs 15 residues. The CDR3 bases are TGTGCCAGCAGCCTTGACCTAACCTCCTACAATGAGCAGTTCTTC. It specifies CASSLDLTSYNEQFF.

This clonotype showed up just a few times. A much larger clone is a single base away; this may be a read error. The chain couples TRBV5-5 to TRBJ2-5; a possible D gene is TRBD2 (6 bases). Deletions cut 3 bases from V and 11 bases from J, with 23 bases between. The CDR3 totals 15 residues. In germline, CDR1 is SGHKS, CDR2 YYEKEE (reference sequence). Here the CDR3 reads CASSSVGGAYNEQYF. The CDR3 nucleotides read TGTGCCAGCAGCTCGGTGGGAGGCGCCTACAATGAGCAGTACTTC.

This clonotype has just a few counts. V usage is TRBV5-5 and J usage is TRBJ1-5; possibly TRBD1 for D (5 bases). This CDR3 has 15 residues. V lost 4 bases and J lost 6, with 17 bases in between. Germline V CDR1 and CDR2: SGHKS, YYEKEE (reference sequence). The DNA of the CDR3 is TGTGCCAGCAGCCCCGACCTCTCTACAGGTCAGCCCCAGCATTTT. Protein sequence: CASSPDLSTGQPQHF.

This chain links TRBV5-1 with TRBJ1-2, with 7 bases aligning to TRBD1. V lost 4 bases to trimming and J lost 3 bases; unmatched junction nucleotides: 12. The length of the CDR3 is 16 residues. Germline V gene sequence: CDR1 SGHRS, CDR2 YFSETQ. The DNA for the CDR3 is TGCGCCAGCAGCCCATATACAAGCGGGACAGACTATGGCTACACCTTC. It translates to CASSPYTSGTDYGYTF.

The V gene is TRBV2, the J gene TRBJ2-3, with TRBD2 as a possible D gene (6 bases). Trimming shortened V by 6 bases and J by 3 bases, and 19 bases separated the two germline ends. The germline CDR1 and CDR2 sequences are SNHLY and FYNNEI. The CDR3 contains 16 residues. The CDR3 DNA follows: TGTGCCAGCAGCGACCCGGGGAGGCGGGTAACAGATACGCAGTATTTT. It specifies CASSDPGRRVTDTQYF.

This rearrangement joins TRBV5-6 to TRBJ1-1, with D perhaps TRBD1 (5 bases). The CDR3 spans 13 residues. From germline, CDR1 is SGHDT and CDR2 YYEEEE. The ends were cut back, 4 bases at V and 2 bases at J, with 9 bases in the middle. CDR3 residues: CASSIDSNTEAFF. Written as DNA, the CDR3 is TGTGCCAGCAGCATCGACAGCAACACTGAAGCTTTCTTT.

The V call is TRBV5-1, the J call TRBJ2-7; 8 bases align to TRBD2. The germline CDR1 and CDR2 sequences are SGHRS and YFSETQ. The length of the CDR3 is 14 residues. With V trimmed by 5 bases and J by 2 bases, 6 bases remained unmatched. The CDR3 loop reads CASRKELAAYEQYF. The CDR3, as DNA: TGCGCCAGCAGGAAGGAACTAGCGGCCTACGAGCAGTACTTC.

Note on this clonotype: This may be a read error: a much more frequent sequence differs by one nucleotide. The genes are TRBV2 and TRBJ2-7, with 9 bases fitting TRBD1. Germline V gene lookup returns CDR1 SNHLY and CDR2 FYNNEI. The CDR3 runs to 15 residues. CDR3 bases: TGTGCCAGCACGCGAACCAACAGGGGGCCCTACGAGCAGGACTTC. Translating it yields CASTRTNRGPYEQDF.

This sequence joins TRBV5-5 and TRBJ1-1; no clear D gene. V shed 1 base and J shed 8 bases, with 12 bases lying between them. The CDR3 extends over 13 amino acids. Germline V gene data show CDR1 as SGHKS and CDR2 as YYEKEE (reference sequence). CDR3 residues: CASSLIIYGEAFF. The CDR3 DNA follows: TGTGCCAGCAGCTTGATAATCTATGGGGAAGCTTTCTTT.

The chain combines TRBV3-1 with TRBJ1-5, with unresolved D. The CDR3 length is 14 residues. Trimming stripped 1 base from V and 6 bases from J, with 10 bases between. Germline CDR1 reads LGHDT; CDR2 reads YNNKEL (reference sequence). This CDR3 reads CASSQGRAGQPQHF. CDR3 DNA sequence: TGTGCCAGCAGCCAAGGTCGAGCGGGTCAGCCCCAGCATTTT. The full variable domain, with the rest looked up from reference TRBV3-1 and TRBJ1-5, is DTAVSQTPKYLVTQMGNDKSIKCEQNLGHDTMYWYKQDSKKFLKIMFSYNNKELIINETVPNRFSPKSPDKAHLNLHINSLELGDSAVYFCASSQGRAGQPQHFGDGTRLSIL.

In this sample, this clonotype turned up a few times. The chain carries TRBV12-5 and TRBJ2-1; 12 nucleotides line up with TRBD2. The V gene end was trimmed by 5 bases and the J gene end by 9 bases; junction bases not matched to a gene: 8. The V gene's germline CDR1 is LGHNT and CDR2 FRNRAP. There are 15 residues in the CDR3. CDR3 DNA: TGTGCTAGTGGTCGGCTAGCGGGGGGGCTCGGTGAGCAGTTCTTC. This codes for CASGRLAGGLGEQFF. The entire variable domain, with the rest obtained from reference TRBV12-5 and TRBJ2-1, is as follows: DARVTQTPRHKVTEMGQEVTMRCQPILGHNTVFWYRQTMMQGLELLAYFRNRAPLDDSGMPKDRFSAEMPDATLATLKIQPSEPRDSAVYFCASGRLAGGLGEQFFGPGTRLTVL.

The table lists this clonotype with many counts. The CDR3 loop reads CASSLRLAGPQETQYF. CDR3 bases: TGTGCCAGCAGCCTCCGTCTGGCGGGGCCACAAGAGACCCAGTACTTC. V usage is TRBV7-8 and J usage is TRBJ2-5, with D maybe TRBD2 (6 bases). V lost 5 bases and J lost 2, with 18 bases in between. Per germline, CDR1 SGHVS and CDR2 FQNEAQ. The CDR3 contains 16 residues.

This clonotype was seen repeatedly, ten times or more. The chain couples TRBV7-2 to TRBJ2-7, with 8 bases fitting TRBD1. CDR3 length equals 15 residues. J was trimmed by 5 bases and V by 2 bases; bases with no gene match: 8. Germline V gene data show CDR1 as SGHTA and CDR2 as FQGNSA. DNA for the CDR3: TGTGCCAGCAGCTTAATGGGACAGGTAATGGACGAGCAGTACTTC. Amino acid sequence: CASSLMGQVMDEQYF.

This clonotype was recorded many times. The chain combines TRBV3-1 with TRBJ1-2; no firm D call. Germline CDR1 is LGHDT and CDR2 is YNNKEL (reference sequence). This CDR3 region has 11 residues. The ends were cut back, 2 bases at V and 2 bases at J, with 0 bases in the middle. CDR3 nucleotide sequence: TGTGCCAGCAGCCAAAACTATGGCTACACCTTC. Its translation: CASSQNYGYTF.

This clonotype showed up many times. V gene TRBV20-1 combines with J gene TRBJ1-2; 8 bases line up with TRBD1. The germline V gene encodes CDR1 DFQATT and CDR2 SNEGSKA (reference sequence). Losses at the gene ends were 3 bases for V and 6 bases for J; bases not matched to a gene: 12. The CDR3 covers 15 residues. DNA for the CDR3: TGCAGTGCTAGTATTGGACAGGGAACGTGGGATGGCTACACCTTC. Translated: CSASIGQGTWDGYTF.

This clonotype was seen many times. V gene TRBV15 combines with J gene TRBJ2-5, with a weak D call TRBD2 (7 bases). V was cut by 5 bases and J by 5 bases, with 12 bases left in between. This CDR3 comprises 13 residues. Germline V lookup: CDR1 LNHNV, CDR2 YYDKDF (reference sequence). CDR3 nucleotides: TGTGCCACCAGCGGGAGGGGGAGGGAGACCCAGTACTTC. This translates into CATSGRGRETQYF.

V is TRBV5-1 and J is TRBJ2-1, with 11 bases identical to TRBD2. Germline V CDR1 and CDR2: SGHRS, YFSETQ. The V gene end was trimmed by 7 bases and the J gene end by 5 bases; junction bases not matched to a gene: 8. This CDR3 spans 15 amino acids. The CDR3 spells CASSTPGLADNEQFF. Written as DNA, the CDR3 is TGCGCCAGCTCCACCCCGGGACTAGCGGACAATGAGCAGTTCTTC.

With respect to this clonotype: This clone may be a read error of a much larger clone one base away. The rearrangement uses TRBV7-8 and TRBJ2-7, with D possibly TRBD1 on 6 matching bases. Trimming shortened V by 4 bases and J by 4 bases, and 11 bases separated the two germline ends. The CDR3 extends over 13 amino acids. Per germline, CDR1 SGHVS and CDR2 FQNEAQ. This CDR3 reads CASSSPDSYEQYF. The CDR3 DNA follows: TGTGCCAGCAGCTCCCCGGACAGTTACGAGCAGTACTTC.

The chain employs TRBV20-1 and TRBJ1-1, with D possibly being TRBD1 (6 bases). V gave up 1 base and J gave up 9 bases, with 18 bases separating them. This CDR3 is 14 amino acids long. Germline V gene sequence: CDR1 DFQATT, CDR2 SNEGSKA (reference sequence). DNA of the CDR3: TGCAGTGCTAGAGGTGATTTGGACAGTTTGAAAGCTTTCTTT. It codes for CSARGDLDSLKAFF.

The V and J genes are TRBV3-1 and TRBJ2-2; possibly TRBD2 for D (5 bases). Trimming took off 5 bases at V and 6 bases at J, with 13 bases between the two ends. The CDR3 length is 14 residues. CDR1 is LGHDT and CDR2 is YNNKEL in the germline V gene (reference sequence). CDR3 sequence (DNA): TGTGCCAGCAGCTCCGGTGGAGGAGCCGGGGAGCTGTTTTTT. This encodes CASSSGGGAGELFF. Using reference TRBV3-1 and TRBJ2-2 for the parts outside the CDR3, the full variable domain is DTAVSQTPKYLVTQMGNDKSIKCEQNLGHDTMYWYKQDSKKFLKIMFSYNNKELIINETVPNRFSPKSPDKAHLNLHINSLELGDSAVYFCASSSGGGAGELFFGEGSRLTVL.

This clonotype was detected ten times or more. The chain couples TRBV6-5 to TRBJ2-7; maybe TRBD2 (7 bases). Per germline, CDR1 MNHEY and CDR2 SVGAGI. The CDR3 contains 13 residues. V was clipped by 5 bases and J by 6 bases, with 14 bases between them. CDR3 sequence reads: CASSRGAQFEQYF. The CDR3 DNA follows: TGTGCCAGCAGTCGGGGGGCACAGTTCGAGCAGTACTTC.

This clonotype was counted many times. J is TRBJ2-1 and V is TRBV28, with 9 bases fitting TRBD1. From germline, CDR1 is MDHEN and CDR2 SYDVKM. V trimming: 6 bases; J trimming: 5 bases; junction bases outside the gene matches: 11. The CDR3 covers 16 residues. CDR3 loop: CASSHIRDRVNNEQFF. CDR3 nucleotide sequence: TGTGCCAGCAGCCACATCCGGGACAGGGTAAACAATGAGCAGTTCTTC.

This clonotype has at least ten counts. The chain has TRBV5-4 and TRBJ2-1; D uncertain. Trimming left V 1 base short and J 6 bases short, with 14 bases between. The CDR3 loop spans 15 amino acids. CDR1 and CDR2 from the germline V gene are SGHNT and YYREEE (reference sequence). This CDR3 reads CASSLISPKANEQFF. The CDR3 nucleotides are TGTGCCAGCAGCTTGATCTCCCCTAAGGCCAATGAGCAGTTCTTC.

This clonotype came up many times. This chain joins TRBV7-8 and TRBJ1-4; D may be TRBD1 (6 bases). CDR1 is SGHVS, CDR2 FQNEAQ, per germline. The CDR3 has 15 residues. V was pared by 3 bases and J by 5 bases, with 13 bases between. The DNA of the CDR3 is TGTGCCAGCAGCTTCGCCCCGGGACAAAATGAAAAACTGTTTTTT. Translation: CASSFAPGQNEKLFF. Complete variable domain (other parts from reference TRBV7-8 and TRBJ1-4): GAGVSQSPRYKVAKRGQDVALRCDPISGHVSLFWYQQALGQGPEFLTYFQNEAQLDKSGLPSDRFFAERPEGSVSTLKIQRTQQEDSAVYLCASSFAPGQNEKLFFGSGTQLSVL.

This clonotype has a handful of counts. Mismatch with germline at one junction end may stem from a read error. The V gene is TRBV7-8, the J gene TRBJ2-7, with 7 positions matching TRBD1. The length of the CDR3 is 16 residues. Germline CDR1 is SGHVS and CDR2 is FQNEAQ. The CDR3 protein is CANSLSLRGIAYEQYF. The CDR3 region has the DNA TGTGCCAACAGCTTAAGTCTCAGGGGGATAGCCTACGAGCAGTACTTC.

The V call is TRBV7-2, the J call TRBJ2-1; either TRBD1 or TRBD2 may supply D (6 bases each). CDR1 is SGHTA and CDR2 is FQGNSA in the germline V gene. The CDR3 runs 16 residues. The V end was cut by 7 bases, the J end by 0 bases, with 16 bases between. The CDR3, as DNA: TGTGCCAGCACCCCGGGGGCATCGAGCTCCTACAATGAGCAGTTCTTC. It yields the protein CASTPGASSSYNEQFF.

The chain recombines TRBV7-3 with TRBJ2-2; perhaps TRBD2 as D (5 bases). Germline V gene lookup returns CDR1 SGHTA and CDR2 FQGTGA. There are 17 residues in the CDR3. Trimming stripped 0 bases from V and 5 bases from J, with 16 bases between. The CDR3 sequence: CASSLTSRGVGTGELFF. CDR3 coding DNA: TGTGCCAGCAGCTTAACGTCTCGGGGTGTTGGTACCGGGGAGCTGTTTTTT.

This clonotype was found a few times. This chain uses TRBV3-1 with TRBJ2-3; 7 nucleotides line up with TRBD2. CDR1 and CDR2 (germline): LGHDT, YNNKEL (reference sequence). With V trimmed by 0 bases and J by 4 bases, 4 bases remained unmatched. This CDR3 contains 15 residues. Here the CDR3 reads CASSQDGGGADTQYF. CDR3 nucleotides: TGTGCCAGCAGCCAAGATGGGGGGGGGGCAGATACGCAGTATTTT.

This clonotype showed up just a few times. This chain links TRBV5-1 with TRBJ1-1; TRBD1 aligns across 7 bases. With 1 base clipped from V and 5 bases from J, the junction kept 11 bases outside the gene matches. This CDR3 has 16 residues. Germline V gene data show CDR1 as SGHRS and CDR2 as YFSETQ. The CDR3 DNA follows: TGCGCCAGCAGCTTGAGCATCACAGGGGCTAAAACTGAAGCTTTCTTT. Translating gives CASSLSITGAKTEAFF.

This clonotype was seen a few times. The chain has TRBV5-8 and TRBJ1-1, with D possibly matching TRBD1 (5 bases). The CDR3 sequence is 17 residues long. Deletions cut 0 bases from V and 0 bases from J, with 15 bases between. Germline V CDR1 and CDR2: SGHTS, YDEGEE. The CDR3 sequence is CASSLVVQGYMNTEAFF. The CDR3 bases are TGTGCCAGCAGCTTGGTCGTCCAGGGATACATGAACACTGAAGCTTTCTTT. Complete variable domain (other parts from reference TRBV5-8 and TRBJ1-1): EAGVTQSPTHLIKTRGQQATLRCSPISGHTSVYWYQQALGLGLQFLLWYDEGEERNRGNFPPRFSGRQFPNYSSELNVNALELEDSALYLCASSLVVQGYMNTEAFFGQGTRLTVV.

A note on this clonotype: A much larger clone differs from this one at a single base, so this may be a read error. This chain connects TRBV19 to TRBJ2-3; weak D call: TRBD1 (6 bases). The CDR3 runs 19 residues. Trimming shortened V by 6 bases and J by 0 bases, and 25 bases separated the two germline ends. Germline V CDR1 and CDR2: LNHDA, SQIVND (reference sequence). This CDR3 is CASRFLRSRTETSTDTQYF. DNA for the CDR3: TGTGCCAGTAGATTTTTACGCTCCAGGACAGAAACTAGCACAGATACGCAGTATTTT. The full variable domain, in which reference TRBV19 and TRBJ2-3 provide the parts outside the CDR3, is DGGITQSPKYLFRKEGQNVTLSCEQNLNHDAMYWYRQDPGQGLRLIYYSQIVNDFQKGDIAEGYSVSREKKESFPLTVTSAQKNPTAFYLCASRFLRSRTETSTDTQYFGPGTRLTVL.